This T cell receptor beta chain was captured in a study of cytomegalovirus exposure and HLA in healthy donors. With respect to this clone: Its target is unknown.

General study points: That first-cohort TCR clusters tended to co-occur in the 130 or so validation repertoires was found in a later analysis. Reports showed the classifier diagnosing cytomegalovirus status with high specificity and sensitivity.

V lost 6 bases and J lost 2; bases outside the gene matches: 18. CDR1 ENHRY and CDR2 SYGVKD come from the germline V gene. This CDR3 comprises 18 residues. Clones were read by immunoSEQ multiplex PCR, and TCRdb kept only the in-frame ones, dropping some. Altogether more than 70,000 clones are present, 90% to 96% being singletons, with the ten largest covering approximately 1.5%. The chain combines TRBV10-3 with TRBJ1-2; 7 nucleotides align to TRBD1. This clonotype was obtained from a man in his late teens or twenties in good health and CMV-seropositive. The sequencing input was PBMCs. This CDR3 is CAIRAGTATPPGNYGYTF. The CDR3 DNA follows: TGTGCCATCAGGGCCGGGACAGCTACCCCCCCGGGCAACTATGGCTACACCTTC.